The present T cell receptor beta chain was sequenced within a study of control samples from healthy donors and cancer patients. V gave up 4 bases and J gave up 3 bases, with 5 bases separating them. This CDR3 region has 12 residues. Germline V gene sequence: CDR1 SEHNR, CDR2 FQNEAQ (reference sequence). The table came from immunoSEQ multiplex PCR; TCRdb's copy has only in-frame clones and leaves some out. The sample carries about 160,000 clones, roughly 89% recorded once. The chain has TRBV7-9 and TRBJ2-3; D is perhaps TRBD2 (5 bases). The sequenced sample was blood. This sequence was found in a man aged 25 to 40 in good health. Here the CDR3 DNA reads TGTGCCAGCAGCTCGGGGACAGATACGCAGTATTTT. It encodes CASSSGTDTQYF.